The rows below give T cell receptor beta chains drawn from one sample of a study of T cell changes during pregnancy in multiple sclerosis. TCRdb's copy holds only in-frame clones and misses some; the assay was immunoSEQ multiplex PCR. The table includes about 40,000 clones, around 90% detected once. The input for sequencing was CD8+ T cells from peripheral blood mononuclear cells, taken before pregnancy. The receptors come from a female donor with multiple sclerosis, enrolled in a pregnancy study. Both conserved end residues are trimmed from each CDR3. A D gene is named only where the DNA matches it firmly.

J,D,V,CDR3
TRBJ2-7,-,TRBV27,ASSWTVGDYEQY
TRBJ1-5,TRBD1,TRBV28,ASKRQGARSQPQH
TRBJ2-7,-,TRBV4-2,ASSQETGSSYEQY
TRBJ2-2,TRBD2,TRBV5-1,ASKTGLAGGTGELF
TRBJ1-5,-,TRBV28,ASTLDNQPQH
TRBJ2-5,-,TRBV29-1,SAIQETQY
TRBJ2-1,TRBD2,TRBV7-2,ASSLLAGGGNEQF
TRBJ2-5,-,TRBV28,ASTLVPGETQY
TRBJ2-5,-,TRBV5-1,ASSLGRVQETQY
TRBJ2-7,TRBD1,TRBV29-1,SVEDRGSSYEQY
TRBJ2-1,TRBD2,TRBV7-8,ASSPLGTTNNEQF
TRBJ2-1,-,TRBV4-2,ASSQAGGLMDPYNEQF
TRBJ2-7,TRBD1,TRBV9,ASSAGTGGYEQY
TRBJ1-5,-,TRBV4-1,ASSLSFGGQPQH
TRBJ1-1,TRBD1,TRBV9,ASSVAQGAISEAF
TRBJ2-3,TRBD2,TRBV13,ASTSRGADTQY
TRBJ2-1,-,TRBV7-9,ASSLGGREQF
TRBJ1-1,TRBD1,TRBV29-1,SVDPSRDRGPEAF
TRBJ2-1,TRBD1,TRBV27,ASNPGQGALYNEQF
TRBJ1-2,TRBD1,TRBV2,ASSGQGARPRVTNYGYT
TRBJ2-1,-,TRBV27,ASSFSTGYEQF
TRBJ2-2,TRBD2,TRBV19,ASSIDIRSGSNTGELF
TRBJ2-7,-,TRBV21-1,ASTEGGTLYEQY
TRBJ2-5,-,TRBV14,ASSQDYPWETQY
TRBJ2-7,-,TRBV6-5,ASSWGFGTNTYEQY
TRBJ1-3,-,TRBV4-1,ASSQASSGNTIY
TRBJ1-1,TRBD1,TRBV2,ASSEGTATEAF
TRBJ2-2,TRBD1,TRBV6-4,ASSERQGANGELF
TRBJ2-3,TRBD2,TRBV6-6,ASLGTGTSVPTQY
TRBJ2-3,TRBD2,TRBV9,ASSASRLAGGPPDTQY
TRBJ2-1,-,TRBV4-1,ASSQEETPYNEQF
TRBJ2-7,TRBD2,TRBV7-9,ASSSGTSGYEQY
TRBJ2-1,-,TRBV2,ASTKAPSLGNEQF
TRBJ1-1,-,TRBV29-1,SGLGGTNTEAF
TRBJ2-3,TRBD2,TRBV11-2,ASSLVRGTTSTDTQY
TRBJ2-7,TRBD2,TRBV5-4,ASSFGGSLSYEQY
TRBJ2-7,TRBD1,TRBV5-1,ASSLTRTGGNEQY